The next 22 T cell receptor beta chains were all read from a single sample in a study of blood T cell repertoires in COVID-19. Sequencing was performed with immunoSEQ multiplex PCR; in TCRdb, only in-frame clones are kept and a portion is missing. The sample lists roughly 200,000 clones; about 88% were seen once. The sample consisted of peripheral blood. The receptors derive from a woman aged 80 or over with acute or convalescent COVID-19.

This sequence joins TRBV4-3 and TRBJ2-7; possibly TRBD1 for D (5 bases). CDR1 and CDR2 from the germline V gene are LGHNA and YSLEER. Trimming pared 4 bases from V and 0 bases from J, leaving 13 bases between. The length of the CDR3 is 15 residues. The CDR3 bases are TGCGCCAGCAGCCCCCGGACACAGAGCTCCTACGAGCAGTACTTC. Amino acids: CASSPRTQSSYEQYF.

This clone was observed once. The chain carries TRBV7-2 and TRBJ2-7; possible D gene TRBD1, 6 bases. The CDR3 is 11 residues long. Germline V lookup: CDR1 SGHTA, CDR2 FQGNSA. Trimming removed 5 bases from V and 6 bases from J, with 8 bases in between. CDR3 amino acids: CASSGDIEQYF. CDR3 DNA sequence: TGTGCCAGCAGCGGGGACATCGAGCAGTACTTC. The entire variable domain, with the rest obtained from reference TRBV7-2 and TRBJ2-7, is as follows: GAGVSQSPSNKVTEKGKDVELRCDPISGHTALYWYRQSLGQGLEFLIYFQGNSAPDKSGLPSDRFSAERTGGSVSTLTIQRTQQEDSAVYLCASSGDIEQYFGPGTRLTVT.

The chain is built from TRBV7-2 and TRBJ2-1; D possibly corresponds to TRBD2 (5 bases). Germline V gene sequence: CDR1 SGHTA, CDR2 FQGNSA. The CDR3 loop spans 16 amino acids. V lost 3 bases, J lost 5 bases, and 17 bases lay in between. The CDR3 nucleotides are TGTGCCAGCAGCTTGATGATATTGAGCGGAGACAATGAGCAGTTCTTC. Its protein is CASSLMILSGDNEQFF.

The CDR3 nucleotides are TGTGCCAGCAGCTTAGCTGGGAGTCGGGCCGGGGAGCTGTTTTTT. Its translation is CASSLAGSRAGELFF. The V and J genes are TRBV7-2 and TRBJ2-2; possible D gene TRBD2, 5 bases. The CDR3 extends over 15 amino acids. The V end lost 0 bases, the J end lost 6 bases, and 11 bases lay between the germline ends. CDR1 and CDR2 (germline): SGHTA, FQGNSA.

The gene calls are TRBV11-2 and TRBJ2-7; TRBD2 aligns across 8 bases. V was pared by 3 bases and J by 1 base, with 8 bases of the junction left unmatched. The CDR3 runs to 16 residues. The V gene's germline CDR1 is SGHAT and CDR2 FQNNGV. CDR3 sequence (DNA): TGTGCCAGCAGCTTTTTAAGCGGGGGTTATTCCTACGAGCAGTACTTC. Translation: CASSFLSGGYSYEQYF.

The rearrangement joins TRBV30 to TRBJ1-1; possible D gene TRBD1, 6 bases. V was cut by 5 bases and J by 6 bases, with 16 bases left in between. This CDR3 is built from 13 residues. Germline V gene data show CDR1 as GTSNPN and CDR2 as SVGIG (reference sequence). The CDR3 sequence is CAWATQGWAEAFF. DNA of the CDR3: TGTGCCTGGGCAACTCAGGGGTGGGCTGAAGCTTTCTTT.

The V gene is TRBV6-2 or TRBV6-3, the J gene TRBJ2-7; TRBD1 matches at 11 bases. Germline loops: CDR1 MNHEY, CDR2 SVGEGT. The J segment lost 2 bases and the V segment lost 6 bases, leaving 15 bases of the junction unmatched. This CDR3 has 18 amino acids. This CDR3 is CASSRRTGGAGVAYEQYF. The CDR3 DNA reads TGTGCCAGCAGCAGGCGGACAGGGGGCGCCGGTGTCGCCTACGAGCAGTACTTC.

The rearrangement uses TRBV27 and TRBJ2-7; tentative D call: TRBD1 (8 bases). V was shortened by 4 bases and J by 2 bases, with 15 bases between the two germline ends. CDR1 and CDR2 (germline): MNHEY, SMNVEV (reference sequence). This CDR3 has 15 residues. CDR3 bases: TGTGCCAGCAGTTCCCCACAGGGGGGGGCCTACGAGCAGTACTTC. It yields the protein CASSSPQGGAYEQYF.

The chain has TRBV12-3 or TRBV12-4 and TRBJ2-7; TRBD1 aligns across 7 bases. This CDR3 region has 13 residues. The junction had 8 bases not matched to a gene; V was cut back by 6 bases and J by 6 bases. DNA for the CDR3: TGTGCCAGCAGCCTTGACAGGGAAGCCGAGCAGTACTTC. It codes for CASSLDREAEQYF.

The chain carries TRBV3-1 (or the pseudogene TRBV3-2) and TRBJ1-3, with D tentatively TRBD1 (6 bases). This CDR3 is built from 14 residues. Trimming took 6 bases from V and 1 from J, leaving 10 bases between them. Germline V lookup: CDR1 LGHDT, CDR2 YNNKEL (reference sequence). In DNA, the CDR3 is TGTGCCAGCAGGACGACAGGATCTGGAAACACCATATATTTT. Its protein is CASRTTGSGNTIYF.

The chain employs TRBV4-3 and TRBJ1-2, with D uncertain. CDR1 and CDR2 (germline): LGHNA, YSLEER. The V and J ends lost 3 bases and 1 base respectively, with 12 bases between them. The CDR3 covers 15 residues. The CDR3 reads CASSHNFRYNYGYTF. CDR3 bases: TGCGCCAGCAGCCATAATTTCAGGTATAACTATGGCTACACCTTC.

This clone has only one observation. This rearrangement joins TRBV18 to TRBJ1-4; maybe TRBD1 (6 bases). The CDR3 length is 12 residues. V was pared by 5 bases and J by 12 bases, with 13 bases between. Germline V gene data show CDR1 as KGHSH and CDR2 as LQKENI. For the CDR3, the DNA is TGTGCCAGCTCATCAGGGGTAGGGGAACTGTTTTTT. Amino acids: CASSSGVGELFF.

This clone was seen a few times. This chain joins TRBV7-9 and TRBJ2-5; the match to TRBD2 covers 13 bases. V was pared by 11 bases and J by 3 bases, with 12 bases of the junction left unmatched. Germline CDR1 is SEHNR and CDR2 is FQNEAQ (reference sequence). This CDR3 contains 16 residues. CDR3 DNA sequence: TGTGCCCCGGGGGGACTGGGACTAGCGGGGAAAGAGACCCAGTACTTC. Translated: CAPGGLGLAGKETQYF. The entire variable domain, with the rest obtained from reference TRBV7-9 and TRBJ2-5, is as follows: DTGVSQNPRHKITKRGQNVTFRCDPISEHNRLYWYRQTLGQGPEFLTYFQNEAQLEKSRLLSDRFSAERPKGSFSTLEIQRTEQGDSAMYLCAPGGLGLAGKETQYFGPGTRLLVL.

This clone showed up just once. The CDR3 coding sequence is TGTGCCAGCAGCAAGGGACAGGGAATCGGCATTCAGTACTTC. This gives the protein CASSKGQGIGIQYF. The chain links TRBV5-4 to TRBJ2-4; 9 nucleotides line up with TRBD1. The germline CDR1 and CDR2 sequences are SGHNT and YYREEE (reference sequence). Trimming removed 4 bases from V and 9 bases from J; junction bases left unmatched: 8. The CDR3 runs 14 residues.

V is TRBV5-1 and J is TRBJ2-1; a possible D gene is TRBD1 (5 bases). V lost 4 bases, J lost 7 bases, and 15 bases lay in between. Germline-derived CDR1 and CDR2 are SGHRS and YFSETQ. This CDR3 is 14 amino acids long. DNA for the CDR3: TGCGCCAGCAGCCGAATATTGACAGAGAATGAGCAGTTCTTC. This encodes CASSRILTENEQFF.

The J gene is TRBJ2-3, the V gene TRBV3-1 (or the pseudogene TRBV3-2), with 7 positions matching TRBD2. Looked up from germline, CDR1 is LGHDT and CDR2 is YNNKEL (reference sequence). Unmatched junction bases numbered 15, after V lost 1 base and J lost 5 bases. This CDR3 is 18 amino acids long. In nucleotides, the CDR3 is TGTGCCAGCAGCCAAGCTGCCAGTGCCCGGGAGCGGGGAGATACGCAGTATTTT. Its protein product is CASSQAASARERGDTQYF.

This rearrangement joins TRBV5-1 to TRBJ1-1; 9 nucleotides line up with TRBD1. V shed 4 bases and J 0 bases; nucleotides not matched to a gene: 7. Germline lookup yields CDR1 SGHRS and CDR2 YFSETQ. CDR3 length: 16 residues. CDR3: CASSTGQGIMNTEAFF. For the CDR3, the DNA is TGCGCCAGCAGCACGGGACAGGGTATCATGAACACTGAAGCTTTCTTT.

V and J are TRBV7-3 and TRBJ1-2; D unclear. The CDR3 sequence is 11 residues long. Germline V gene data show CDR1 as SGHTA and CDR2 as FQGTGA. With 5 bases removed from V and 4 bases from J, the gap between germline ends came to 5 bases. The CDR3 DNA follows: TGTGCCAGCAGCGTTATCTATGGCTACACCTTC. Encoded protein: CASSVIYGYTF. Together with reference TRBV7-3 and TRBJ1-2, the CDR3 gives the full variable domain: GAGVSQTPSNKVTEKGKYVELRCDPISGHTALYWYRQSLGQGPEFLIYFQGTGAADDSGLPNDRFFAVRPEGSVSTLKIQRTERGDSAVYLCASSVIYGYTFGSGTRLTVV.

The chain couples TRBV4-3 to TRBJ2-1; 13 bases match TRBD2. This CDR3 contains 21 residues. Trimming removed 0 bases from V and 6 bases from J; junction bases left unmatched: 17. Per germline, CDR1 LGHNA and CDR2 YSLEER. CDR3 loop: CASSQDLVFGGRTSGGNEQFF. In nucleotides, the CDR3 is TGCGCCAGCAGCCAAGATCTGGTTTTCGGTGGAAGGACTAGCGGGGGCAATGAGCAGTTCTTC.

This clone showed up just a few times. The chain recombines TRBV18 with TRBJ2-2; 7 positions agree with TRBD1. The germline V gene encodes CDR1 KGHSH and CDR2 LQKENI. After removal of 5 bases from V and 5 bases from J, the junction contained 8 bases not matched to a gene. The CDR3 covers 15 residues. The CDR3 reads CASSTTGQRTGELFF. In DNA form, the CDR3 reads TGTGCCAGCTCAACGACGGGACAGAGGACCGGGGAGCTGTTTTTT.

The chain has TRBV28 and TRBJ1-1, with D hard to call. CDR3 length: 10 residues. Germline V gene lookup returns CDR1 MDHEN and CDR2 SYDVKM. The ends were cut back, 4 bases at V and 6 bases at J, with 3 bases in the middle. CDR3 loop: CASSSSEAFF. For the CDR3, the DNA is TGTGCCAGCAGTTCTTCTGAAGCTTTCTTT.

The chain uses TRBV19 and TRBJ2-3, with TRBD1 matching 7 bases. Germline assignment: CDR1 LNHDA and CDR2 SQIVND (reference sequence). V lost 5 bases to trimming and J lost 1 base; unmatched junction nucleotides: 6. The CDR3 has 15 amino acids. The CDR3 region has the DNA TGTGCCAGTAGTCCAAGGGACAGAGGCACAGATACGCAGTATTTT. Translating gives CASSPRDRGTDTQYF.